This T cell receptor (beta chain) derives from a study of T cell responses to AZD1222 COVID-19 vaccine (TCRdb year 2021). For the study in its entirety: AZD1222 recipients with second doses at about 4 weeks or about 12 weeks were pooled, because spike-specific TCR depth and breadth did not differ between schedules. Trial participants were enrolled into age subgroups of 18-55, 56-69 and 70-plus years, which contained roughly 150, 30 and 60 TCR-sequenced participants, respectively. TCR sequencing covered roughly 230 trial participants: 207 given two doses of AZD1222 and 26 given two doses of MenACWY control vaccine.

Regarding this clone: Its antigen target is currently unknown. Nothing much larger sits one base from this clone, and base qualities are not available.

The CDR3 regions of human TCRbeta chains were analyzed by immunosequencing. As for the authors' bioinformatics: Repertoire TCRs were matched against a reference library of SARS-CoV-2-specific TCRs generated with the MIRA antigen-specificity platform. Breadth meant the fraction of unique TCRs that were SARS-CoV-2-associated, whereas depth meant the fraction of total T cells that were SARS-CoV-2-associated. Each spike-specific TCR was assigned to its reactive spike region and to a CD4 or CD8 class using the MIRA data. Log10-transformed breadth and depth values were compared by one-way ANOVA with Sidak's multiple comparisons tests. Drawn from immuneACCESS, this table holds only the in-frame rearrangements with V and J called that TCRdb kept. Clones are partly lost; checked studies trace under half to an unresolved V gene and leave the rest unexplained. The V and J calls and the clone size are those of that table, but D and trimming were determined from the DNA. The sample table contains more than 60,000 clones; only one count was recorded for about nine tenths of them. In total, the top ten clones hold 24% of the sample.

The sample's time point, from its label and the paper: baseline before first vaccination. Vaccinee samples were obtained from the UK trials COV001 and COV002, which included a single-blind randomized controlled phase 2/3 trial of AZD1222 (ChAdOx1 nCoV-19) in healthy adults. Trial participant PBMC samples were collected at day 0 and day 28 after the second dose for TCRbeta chain sequencing. The paper as a whole reports these results and caveats: Most participants were white British and females outnumbered males, and the authors suggested that clonal diversity may have been underestimated. Nearly half of unique spike-specific TCRs reportedly recognized epitopes outside regions mutated in the B.1.351 and B.1.1.7 variants. Because no day 14 peak-response samples were available, the repertoires could be characterized only after the peak T cell response. The vaccine-associated CD4 TCRs covered the entire spike protein, and the dominant responses fell in regions 160-218 and 743-854. Conclusions about previously exposed vaccinees are limited because only six or seven AZD1222 recipients were SARS-CoV-2 seropositive at baseline. The 56-69-year group was small, and its depth increase did not reach significance, likely because of low power. After two AZD1222 doses, spike-specific TCR breadth and depth were significantly higher than at day 0 and than in MenACWY recipients.

This clonotype was obtained from an adult in good health. This specimen was peripheral blood, taken on day 0 of AZD1222 vaccination.

The CDR3 region reads CASSPDPSAETQYF. The DNA sequence follows: TGTGCCAGCAGCCCCGACCCCAGCGCAGAGACCCAGTACTTC. The V gene is TRBV7-9 and the J gene is TRBJ2-5, with an unclear D gene assignment. The CDR1 and CDR2 encoded by the germline V gene (reference sequence) are SEHNR and FQNEAQ. The CDR3 runs 14 amino acids, cysteine and phenylalanine included. Solely the CDR3 DNA is kept, with 42 bases framed from the first base. V loses 5 bases, J loses 4 bases, and the germline ends lie 14 bases apart.